Included here is one TCR beta chain sequence, with context. The sample comes from a study of blood T cell repertoires in COVID-19. The wider study: From the United States, Italy and Spain came samples of acute and convalescent COVID-19. T cells, B-cell-depleted T cells, or PBMCs supplied cDNA or gDNA.

V lost 6 bases to trimming and J lost 4 bases; unmatched junction nucleotides: 7. The germline CDR1 and CDR2 sequences are WNHNN and SYGVQD (reference sequence). The CDR3 totals 14 residues. In the original processing: It was from reference gene primer amplification that nucleated cell counts were estimated. Measured with immunoSEQ multiplex PCR; TCRdb has only the in-frame clones, and not every one. The V and J calls and clone size are taken from that table; D and trimming were inferred from the DNA. The top ten clones hold approximately 30% of a sample with approximately 69,000 clones, 88% of them seen once.

This clonotype originated in a man in his fifties or sixties with acute or convalescent COVID-19. The sample comprised peripheral blood. The chain links TRBV10-1 to TRBJ2-5; 8 positions agree with TRBD2. CDR3 sequence (DNA): TGCGCCAGCAGCCCTAGTAGCGGGGTAGAGACCCAGTACTTC. Protein sequence: CASSPSSGVETQYF.